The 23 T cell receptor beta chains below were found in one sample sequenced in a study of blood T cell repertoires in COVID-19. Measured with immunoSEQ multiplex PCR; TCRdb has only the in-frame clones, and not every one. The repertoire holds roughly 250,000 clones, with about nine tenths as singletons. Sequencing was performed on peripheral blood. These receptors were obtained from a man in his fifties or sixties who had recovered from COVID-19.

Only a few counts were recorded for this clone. The CDR3 sequence is CASSSNRGQGYTF. DNA of the CDR3: TGTGCCAGCAGTTCGAACAGGGGGCAGGGCTACACCTTC. The gene calls are TRBV6-2 or TRBV6-3 and TRBJ1-2; the match to TRBD1 covers 9 bases. The CDR3 runs 13 residues. CDR1 is MNHEY and CDR2 is SVGEGT in the germline V gene. V shed 4 bases, J shed 8 bases, and the junction held 5 bases outside the gene matches.

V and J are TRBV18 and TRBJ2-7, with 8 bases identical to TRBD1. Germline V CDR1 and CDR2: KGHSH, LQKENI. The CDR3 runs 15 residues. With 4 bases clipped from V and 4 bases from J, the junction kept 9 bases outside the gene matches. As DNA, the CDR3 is TGTGCCAGCTCACAGGAAGCAGGGGGCAAATACGAGCAGTACTTC. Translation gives CASSQEAGGKYEQYF.

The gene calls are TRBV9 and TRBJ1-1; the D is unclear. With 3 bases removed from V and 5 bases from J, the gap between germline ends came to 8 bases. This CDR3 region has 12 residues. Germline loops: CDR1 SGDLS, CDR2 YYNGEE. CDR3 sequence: CASSETGTEAFF. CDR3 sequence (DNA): TGTGCCAGCAGCGAAACCGGGACTGAAGCTTTCTTT.

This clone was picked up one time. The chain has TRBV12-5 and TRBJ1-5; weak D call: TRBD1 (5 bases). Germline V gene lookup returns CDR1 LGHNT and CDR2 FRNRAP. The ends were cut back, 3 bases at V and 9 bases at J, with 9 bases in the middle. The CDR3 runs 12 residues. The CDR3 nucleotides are TGTGCTAGTGGTTTTCAAGGGGTGCCCCAGCATTTT. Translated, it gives CASGFQGVPQHF.

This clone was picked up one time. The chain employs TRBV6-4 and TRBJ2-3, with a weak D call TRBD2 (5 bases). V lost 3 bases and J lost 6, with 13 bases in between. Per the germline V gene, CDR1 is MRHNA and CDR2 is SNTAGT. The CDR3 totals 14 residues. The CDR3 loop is CASSEGGHADTQYF. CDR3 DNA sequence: TGTGCCAGCAGTGAGGGCGGGCACGCGGATACGCAGTATTTT.

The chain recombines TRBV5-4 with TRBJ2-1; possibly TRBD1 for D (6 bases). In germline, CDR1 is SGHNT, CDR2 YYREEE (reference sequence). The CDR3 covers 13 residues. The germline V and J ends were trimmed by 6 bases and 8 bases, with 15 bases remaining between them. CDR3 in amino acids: CASMPGAFDEQFF. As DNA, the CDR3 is TGTGCCAGCATGCCAGGGGCCTTCGATGAGCAGTTCTTC.

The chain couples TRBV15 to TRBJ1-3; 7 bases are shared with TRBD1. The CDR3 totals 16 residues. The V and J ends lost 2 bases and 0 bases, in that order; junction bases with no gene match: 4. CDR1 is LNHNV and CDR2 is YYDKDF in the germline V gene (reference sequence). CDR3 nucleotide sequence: TGTGCCACCAGCAGAACAGGGGTTAGCTCTGGAAACACCATATATTTT. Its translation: CATSRTGVSSGNTIYF.

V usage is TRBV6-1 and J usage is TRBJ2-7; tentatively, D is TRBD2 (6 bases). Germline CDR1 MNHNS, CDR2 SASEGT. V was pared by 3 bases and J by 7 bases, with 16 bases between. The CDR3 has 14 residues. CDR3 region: CASSEGTAIVEQYF. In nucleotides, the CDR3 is TGTGCCAGCAGTGAGGGGACTGCCATAGTGGAGCAGTACTTC.

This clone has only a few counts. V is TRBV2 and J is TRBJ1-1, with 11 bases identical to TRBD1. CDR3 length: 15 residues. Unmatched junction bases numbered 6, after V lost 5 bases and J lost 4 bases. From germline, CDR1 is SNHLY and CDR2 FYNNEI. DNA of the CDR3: TGTGCCAGCAGTCCTCGGGACAGGGGGATCACTGAAGCTTTCTTT. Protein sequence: CASSPRDRGITEAFF.

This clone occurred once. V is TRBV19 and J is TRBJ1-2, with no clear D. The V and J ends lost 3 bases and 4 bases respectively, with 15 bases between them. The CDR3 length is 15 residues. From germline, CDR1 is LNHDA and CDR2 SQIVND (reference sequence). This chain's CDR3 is CASSMAPRTPYGYTF. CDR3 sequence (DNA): TGTGCCAGTAGTATGGCTCCCAGAACCCCCTATGGCTACACCTTC.

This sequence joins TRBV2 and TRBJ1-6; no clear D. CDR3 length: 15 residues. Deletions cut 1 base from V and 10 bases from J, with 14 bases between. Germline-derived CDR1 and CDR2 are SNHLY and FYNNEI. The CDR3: CASSEEREGGSPLHF. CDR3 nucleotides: TGTGCCAGCAGTGAAGAGAGGGAGGGCGGATCACCCCTCCACTTT.

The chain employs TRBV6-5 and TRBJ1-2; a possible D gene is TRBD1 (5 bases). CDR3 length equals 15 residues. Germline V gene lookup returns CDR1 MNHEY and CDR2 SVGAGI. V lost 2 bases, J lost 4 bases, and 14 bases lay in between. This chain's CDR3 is CASSYATDPPYGYTF. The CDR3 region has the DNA TGTGCCAGCAGTTACGCGACAGATCCCCCCTATGGCTACACCTTC.

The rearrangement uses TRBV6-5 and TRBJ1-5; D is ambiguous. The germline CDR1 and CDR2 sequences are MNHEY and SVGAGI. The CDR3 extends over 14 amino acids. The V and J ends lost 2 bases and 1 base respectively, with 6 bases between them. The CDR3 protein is CASSYRGSNQPQHF. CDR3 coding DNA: TGTGCCAGCAGTTACAGAGGGAGCAATCAGCCCCAGCATTTT.

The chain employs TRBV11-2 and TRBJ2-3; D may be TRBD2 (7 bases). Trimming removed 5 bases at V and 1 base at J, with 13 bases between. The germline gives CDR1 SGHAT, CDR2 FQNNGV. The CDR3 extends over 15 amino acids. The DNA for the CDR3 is TGTGCCAGCAGCCCCAACGGGGGGCGCACAGATACGCAGTATTTT. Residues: CASSPNGGRTDTQYF.

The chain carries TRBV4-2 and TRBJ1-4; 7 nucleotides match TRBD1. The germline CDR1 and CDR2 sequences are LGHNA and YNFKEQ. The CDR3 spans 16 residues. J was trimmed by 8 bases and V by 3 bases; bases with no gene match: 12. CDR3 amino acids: CASSHRTTGVEEKLFF. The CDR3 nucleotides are TGTGCCAGCAGCCACCGCACCACAGGGGTCGAGGAAAAACTGTTTTTT.

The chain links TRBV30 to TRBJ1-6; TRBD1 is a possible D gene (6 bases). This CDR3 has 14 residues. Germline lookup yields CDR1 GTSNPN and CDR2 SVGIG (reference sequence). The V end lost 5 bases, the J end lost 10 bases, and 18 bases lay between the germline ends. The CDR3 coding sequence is TGTGCCTGGGAGACCGACAGGATTGGCTCACCCCTCCACTTT. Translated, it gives CAWETDRIGSPLHF.

CDR3 protein: CASSQSGSNQPQHF. DNA of the CDR3: TGTGCCAGCAGCCAATCCGGTAGCAATCAGCCCCAGCATTTT. The chain recombines TRBV6-5 with TRBJ1-5; D unresolved. The CDR3 runs 14 residues. V shed 6 bases and J shed 0 bases, with 9 bases lying between them. Germline CDR1 MNHEY, CDR2 SVGAGI.

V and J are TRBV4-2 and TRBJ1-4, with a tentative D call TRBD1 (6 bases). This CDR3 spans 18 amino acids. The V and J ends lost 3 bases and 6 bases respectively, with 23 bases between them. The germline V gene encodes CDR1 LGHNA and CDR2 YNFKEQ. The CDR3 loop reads CASSHPTPTGTKDEKLFF. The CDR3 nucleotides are TGTGCCAGCAGCCACCCAACCCCGACCGGGACAAAGGATGAAAAACTGTTTTTT.

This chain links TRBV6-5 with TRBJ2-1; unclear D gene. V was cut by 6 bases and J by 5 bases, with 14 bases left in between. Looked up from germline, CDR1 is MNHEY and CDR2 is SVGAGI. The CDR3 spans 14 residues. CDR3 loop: CASSDLHQDNEQFF. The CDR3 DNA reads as TGTGCCAGCAGCGACCTACACCAGGACAATGAGCAGTTCTTC.

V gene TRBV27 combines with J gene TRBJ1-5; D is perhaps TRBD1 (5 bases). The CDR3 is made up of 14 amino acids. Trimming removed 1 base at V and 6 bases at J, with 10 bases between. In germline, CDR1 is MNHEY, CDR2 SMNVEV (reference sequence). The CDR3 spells CASSLWGVGQPQHF. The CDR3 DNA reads TGTGCCAGCAGTTTATGGGGGGTCGGTCAGCCCCAGCATTTT.

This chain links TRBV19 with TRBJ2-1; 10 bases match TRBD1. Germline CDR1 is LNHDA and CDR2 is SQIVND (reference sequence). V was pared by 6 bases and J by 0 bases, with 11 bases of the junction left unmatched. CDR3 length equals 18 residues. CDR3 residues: CASRKYPGQGNSYNEQFF. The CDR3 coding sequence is TGTGCCAGTAGAAAATATCCGGGACAGGGGAACTCCTACAATGAGCAGTTCTTC.

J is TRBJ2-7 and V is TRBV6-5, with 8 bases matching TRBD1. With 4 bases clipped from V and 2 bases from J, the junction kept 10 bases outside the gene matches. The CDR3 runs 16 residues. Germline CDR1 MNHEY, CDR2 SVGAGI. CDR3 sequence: CASSSATGVMPYEQYF. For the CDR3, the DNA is TGTGCCAGCAGTTCCGCGACAGGGGTCATGCCCTACGAGCAGTACTTC.

The CDR3 region has the DNA TGTGCCAGCAGCCACGCTGGGACGGGGAGGTCCTACGAGCAGTACTTC. It is translated as CASSHAGTGRSYEQYF. The V gene is TRBV3-1 (or the pseudogene TRBV3-2), the J gene TRBJ2-7; D is possibly TRBD2 (6 bases). Germline CDR1 and CDR2: LGHDT and YNNKEL (reference sequence). The CDR3 spans 16 residues. With 3 bases removed from V and 1 base from J, the gap between germline ends came to 16 bases.